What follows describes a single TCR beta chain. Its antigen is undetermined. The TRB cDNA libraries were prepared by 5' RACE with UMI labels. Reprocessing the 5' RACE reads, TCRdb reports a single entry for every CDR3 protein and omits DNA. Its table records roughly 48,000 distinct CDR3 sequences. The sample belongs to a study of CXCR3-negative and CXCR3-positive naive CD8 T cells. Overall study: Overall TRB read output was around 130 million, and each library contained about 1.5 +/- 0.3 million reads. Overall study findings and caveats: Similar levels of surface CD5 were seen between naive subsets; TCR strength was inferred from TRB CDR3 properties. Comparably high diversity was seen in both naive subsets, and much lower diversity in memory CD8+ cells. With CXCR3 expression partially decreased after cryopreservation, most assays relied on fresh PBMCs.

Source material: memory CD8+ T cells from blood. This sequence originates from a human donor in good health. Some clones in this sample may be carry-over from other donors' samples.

Here the CDR3 reads CASSSGGNYGYTF. V usage is TRBV7-9 and J usage is TRBJ1-2; TCRdb selects TRBD1, and the lack of DNA leaves this call unchecked. Germline V gene lookup returns CDR1 SEHNR and CDR2 FQNEAQ (reference sequence). This CDR3 comprises 13 residues.